This entry is about one T cell receptor (beta chain). Additional DNA sequences in this sample encode the identical CDR3. This sample was included in a study of Ad26.COV2.S vaccination and SARS-CoV-2 variants. Using immunoSEQ multiplex PCR, the repertoire was profiled, and TCRdb retains in-frame clones only, with some absent. Seen here are 450,000 to 550,000 clones, roughly nine tenths observed once, and the top ten hold about 2.5%. Treatment denoted: around 19 received Ad26.COV2.S at low or high dose, single or two shots; 5 received placebo; per-sample allocation not given. Samples were taken on day 63 after the first vaccine or placebo injection. CDR1 is MNHNY, CDR2 SVGAGI, per germline (reference sequence). Trimming cost V 0 bases and J 5 bases, with 4 bases left between them. This CDR3 has 12 residues.

The chain is built from TRBV6-6 and TRBJ1-1; D gene unclear. The specimen comprised peripheral blood, sampled in a trial of Ad26.COV2.S vaccine versus placebo. This receptor was identified in a person between 18 and 65 years old who received the Ad26.COV2.S COVID-19 vaccine or a placebo. CDR3 sequence reads: CASSYSITEAFF. CDR3 bases: TGTGCCAGCAGTTACTCAATAACTGAAGCTTTCTTT.